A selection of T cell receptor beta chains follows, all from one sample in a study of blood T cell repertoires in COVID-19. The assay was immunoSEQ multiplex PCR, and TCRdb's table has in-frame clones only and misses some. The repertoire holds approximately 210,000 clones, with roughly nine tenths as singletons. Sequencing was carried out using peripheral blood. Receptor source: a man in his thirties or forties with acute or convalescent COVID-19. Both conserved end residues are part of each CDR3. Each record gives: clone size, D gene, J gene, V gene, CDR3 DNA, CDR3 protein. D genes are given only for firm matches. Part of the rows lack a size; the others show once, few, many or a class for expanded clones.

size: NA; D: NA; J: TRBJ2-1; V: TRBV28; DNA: TGTGCCAGCAGTTTAGCGAGAGTACAGTTCTTC; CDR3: CASSLARVQFF
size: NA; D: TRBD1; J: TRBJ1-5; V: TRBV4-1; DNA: TGCGCCAGCAGCCCCCAGGGACAGTCCAATCAGCCCCAGCATTTT; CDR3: CASSPQGQSNQPQHF
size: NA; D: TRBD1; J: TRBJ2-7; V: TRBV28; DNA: TGTGCCAGCAGTTCGGAGGGACAGGGGGCGCGAGAGCAGTACTTC; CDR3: CASSSEGQGAREQYF
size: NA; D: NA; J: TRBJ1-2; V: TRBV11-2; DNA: TGTGCCAGCAGCTTAGAGGCGGCTTATGGCTACACCTTC; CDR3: CASSLEAAYGYTF
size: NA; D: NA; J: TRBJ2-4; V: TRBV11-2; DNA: TGTGCCAGCAGCTTAGGACACCCAGCCAAAAACATTCAGTACTTC; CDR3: CASSLGHPAKNIQYF
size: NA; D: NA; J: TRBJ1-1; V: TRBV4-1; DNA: TGCGCCAGCAGCCAAGAACAATCGGGGGTTATGAACACTGAAGCTTTCTTT; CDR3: CASSQEQSGVMNTEAFF
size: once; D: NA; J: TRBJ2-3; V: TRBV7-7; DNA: TGTGCTAGCAGCTTAGCCCCCCGGACTGGAGATACGCAGTATTTT; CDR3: CASSLAPRTGDTQYF
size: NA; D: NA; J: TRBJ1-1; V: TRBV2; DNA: TGTGCCAGCAGCAGCCCGCAGGGGTTGAAGAACACTGAAGCTTTCTTT; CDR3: CASSSPQGLKNTEAFF
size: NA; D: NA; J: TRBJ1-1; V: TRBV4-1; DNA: TGCGCCAGCAGCCAAGGGCCAGGATTAACTGAAGCTTTCTTT; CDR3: CASSQGPGLTEAFF
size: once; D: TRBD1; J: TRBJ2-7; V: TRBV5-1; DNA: TGCGCCAGCAGCTTGGAACAGGGGGCCTACGAGCAGTACTTC; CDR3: CASSLEQGAYEQYF
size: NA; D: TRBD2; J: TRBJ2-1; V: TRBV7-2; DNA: TGTGCCAGCAGCCCGAGACTAGCTAGGCGAGGTGAGCAGTTCTTC; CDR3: CASSPRLARRGEQFF
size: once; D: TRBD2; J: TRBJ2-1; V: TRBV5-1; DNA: TGCGCCAGCAGCGGGACTAGCGGAACTAAATACAATGAGCAGTTCTTC; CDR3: CASSGTSGTKYNEQFF
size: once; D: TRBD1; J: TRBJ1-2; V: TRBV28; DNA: TGTGCCAGCAGCCTCGGGACAGGGGGTAACTATGGCTACACCTTC; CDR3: CASSLGTGGNYGYTF
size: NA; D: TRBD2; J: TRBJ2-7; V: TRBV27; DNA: TGTGCCAGCAGTTTATCGTTTAGCGGGGGGGACGAGCAGTACTTC; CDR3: CASSLSFSGGDEQYF
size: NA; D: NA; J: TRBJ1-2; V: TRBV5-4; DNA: TGTGCCAGCAGGATGGCCGGGGCAGGGGTAAGGGATGGCTACACCTTC; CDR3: CASRMAGAGVRDGYTF
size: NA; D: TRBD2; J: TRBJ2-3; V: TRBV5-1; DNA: TGCGCCAGCAGCCCTAGCGGGGGGGCCGACACAGATACGCAGTATTTT; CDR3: CASSPSGGADTDTQYF
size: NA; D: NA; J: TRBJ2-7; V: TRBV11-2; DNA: TGTGCCAGCAGCCATGGGGGGAGCTCCTACGAGCAGTACTTC; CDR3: CASSHGGSSYEQYF
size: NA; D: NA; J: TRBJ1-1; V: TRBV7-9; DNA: TGTGCCAGCAGCTTCGACACTGAAGCTTTCTTT; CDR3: CASSFDTEAFF
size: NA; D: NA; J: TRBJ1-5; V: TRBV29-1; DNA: TGCAGCGCCACGTCAGGGGGCAATCAGCCCCAGCATTTT; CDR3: CSATSGGNQPQHF
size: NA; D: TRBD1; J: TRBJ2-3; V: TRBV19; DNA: TGTGCCAGTAACAGACAGGGGATCACAGATACGCAGTATTTT; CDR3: CASNRQGITDTQYF
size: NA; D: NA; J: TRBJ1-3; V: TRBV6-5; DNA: TGTGCCAGCAGTCGGACACGCTCTGGAAACACCATATATTTT; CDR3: CASSRTRSGNTIYF
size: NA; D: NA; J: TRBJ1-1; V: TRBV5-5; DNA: TGTGCCAGCAGCTTCTTCGGGGAGGTGGTTACTGAAGCTTTCTTT; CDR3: CASSFFGEVVTEAFF
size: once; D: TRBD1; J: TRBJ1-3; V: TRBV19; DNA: TGTGCCAGTAGGCCGGACAGGACTGGAAACACCATATATTTT; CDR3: CASRPDRTGNTIYF
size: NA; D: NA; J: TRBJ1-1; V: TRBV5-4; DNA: TGTGCCAGCAGCTTGCGGATACAGGGATCCCCTGAAGCTTTCTTT; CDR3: CASSLRIQGSPEAFF
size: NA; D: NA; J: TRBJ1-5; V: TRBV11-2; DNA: TGTGCCAGCAGCTTAGATCCCCTCAATCAGCCCCAGCATTTT; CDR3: CASSLDPLNQPQHF
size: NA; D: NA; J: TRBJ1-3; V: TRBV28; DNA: TGTGCCAGCATCTCCTCTAACACCATATATTTT; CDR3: CASISSNTIYF
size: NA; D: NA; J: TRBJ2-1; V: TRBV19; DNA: TGTGCCATCGGACTCGACAATGAGCAGTTCTTC; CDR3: CAIGLDNEQFF
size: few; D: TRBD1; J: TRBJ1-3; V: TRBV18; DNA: TGTGCCAGCTCAACGGACAGGGCTGGAAACACCATATATTTT; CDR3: CASSTDRAGNTIYF
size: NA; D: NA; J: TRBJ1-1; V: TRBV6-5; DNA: TGTGCCAGCAGTAAGGGGACAAACATGAACACTGAAGCTTTCTTT; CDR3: CASSKGTNMNTEAFF
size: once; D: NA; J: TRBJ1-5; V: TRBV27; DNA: TGTGCCAGCAGTTTGCGGAAAGTTAATCAGCCCCAGCATTTT; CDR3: CASSLRKVNQPQHF
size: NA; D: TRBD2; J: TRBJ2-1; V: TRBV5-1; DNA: TGCGCCAGCAGCCACAGCGGGAGGGAGGGAAATGAGCAGTTCTTC; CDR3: CASSHSGREGNEQFF
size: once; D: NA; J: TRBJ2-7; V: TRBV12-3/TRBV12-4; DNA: TGTGCCAGCAGCTCCCCCGGAGGGGAGCAGTACTTC; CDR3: CASSSPGGEQYF
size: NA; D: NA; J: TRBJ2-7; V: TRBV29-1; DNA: TGCAGCGTTGAACAGGACTCCTACGAGCAGTACTTC; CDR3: CSVEQDSYEQYF
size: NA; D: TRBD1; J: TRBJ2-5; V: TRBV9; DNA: TGTGCCAGCAGCGTAGAGAACAGGGGGCAGACCCAGTACTTC; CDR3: CASSVENRGQTQYF
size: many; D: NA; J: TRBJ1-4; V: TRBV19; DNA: TGTGCCAGTAGGAATAGGGGAGGCGTAGCTAATGAAAAACTGTTTTTT; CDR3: CASRNRGGVANEKLFF
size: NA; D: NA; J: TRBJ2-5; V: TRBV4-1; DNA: TGCGCCAGCACACCAGGGGATTCTGGAGAGACCCAGTACTTC; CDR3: CASTPGDSGETQYF
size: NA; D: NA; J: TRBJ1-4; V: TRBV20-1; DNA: TGCAGTGCTAGTCCCGGTAATGAAAAACTGTTTTTT; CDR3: CSASPGNEKLFF